Sequencing of this TCR beta chain was carried out in a study of T cells in tuberculosis listed by TCRdb under 2018. Study-wide context: To characterize T cells specific for the mycobacterial lipid antigen glucose monomycolate (GMM), the study used CD1B tetramers together with high-throughput TCR immunosequencing. Paper-wide results and their limitations: T cells that bind the CD1B-GMM tetramer with low affinity may not have been captured by the stringent sort gate.

TCR-alpha and TCR-beta chains were sequenced unpaired, so chain pairing information was not available. The immunoSEQ multiplex PCR assay was used to generate TCR libraries, with TCR-beta and/or TCR-alpha/delta assays applied to each sample. The amplified TCR libraries were sequenced on the Illumina high-throughput platform. In the paper's pipeline: Clustering and dimensionality reduction relied on pairwise TCRdist distances among GMM-specific receptors from T cells that were either sorted ex vivo or expanded in vitro. Sequence motifs defined by gene usage and CDR3 content were checked for enrichment by comparing tetramer-positive and tetramer-negative populations. The immuneACCESS repertoire file appears here via TCRdb, limited to in-frame rearrangements. These files lack a portion of the clones; in checked studies, under half of the deficit traces to unresolved V genes, and the cause of the others is not known. For V, J and clone size, that table is used; D and trimming come from the DNA. This sample lists about 88,000 clones; roughly 93% were detected once. The leading ten clones occupy 1.5% to 2% of the sample.

A remark on this clone: No much larger clonotype is one base removed from it; base qualities were not supplied.

PBMC were thawed, rested overnight, stained with a GMM-loaded CD1B tetramer, a Live/Dead dye and anti-CD3, and then sorted on a FACS Aria II. C32 glucose monomycolate purified from Rhodococcus equi was loaded onto CD1B tetramers. Before cryopreservation, the PBMC used for tetramer sorting had been depleted of CD14-expressing monocytes for a separate study. From each donor, about 90,000 tetramer-negative cells were sorted and analyzed together with the tetramer-positive cells. Antigen-specific T cells were sorted from a handful of healthy South African adults using GMM-loaded CD1B tetramers. V is cut by 7 bases and J by 4 bases, and the space between the germline ends is 7 bases. From the cysteine through the phenylalanine, the CDR3 covers 10 amino acids. Only the CDR3 part of the read is kept: 30 bases, read in frame from the first base. From the germline V gene, CDR1 is SQVTM and CDR2 is ANQGSEA.

The receptor was isolated from an adult woman with latent tuberculosis. Specimen: CD1b-GMM tetramer-negative cells sorted from PBMCs. The sample's cell subset or site label, in plain terms: T cells not binding CD1B-GMM tetramer, sorted from same donor. The sequence joins TRBV29-1 to TRBJ2-5; too little of a D gene remains to name it. The CDR3 corresponds to CSGGGETQYF. The DNA reads as follows: TGCAGCGGAGGTGGAGAGACCCAGTACTTC.